This TCR beta chain was observed in a study of blood T cell repertoires in COVID-19. Study in general: Spain, Italy and the United States supplied samples that represented acute and convalescent COVID-19. Sample material is recorded as cDNA or gDNA derived from T cells, B-cell-depleted T cells, or PBMCs.

Recruited during active infection, patients (from Seattle) were subsequently followed longitudinally. Germline loops: CDR1 MNHEY, CDR2 SVGEGT. The junction had 6 bases not matched to a gene; V was cut back by 5 bases and J by 2 bases. The CDR3 runs to 16 residues. As handled by the study authors: How many nucleated cells were present was estimated from reference gene primer amplification. Repertoires were generated with immunoSEQ multiplex PCR, while TCRdb's copy carries only in-frame clones and drops some. Clone size and the V and J calls come from that table; the DNA yielded D and trimming. The top ten hold about 16% of the sample, which has around 60,000 clones, roughly 84% seen once.

This receptor was obtained from a man aged 55-75 years with COVID-19, enrolled during active disease. The chain joins TRBV6-2 or TRBV6-3 to TRBJ2-3; 11 bases align to TRBD2. The specimen sequenced was peripheral blood. Here the CDR3 DNA reads TGTGCCAGCAGTCCCCAGACTAGCGGGACCACAGATACGCAGTATTTT. Its translation is CASSPQTSGTTDTQYF.